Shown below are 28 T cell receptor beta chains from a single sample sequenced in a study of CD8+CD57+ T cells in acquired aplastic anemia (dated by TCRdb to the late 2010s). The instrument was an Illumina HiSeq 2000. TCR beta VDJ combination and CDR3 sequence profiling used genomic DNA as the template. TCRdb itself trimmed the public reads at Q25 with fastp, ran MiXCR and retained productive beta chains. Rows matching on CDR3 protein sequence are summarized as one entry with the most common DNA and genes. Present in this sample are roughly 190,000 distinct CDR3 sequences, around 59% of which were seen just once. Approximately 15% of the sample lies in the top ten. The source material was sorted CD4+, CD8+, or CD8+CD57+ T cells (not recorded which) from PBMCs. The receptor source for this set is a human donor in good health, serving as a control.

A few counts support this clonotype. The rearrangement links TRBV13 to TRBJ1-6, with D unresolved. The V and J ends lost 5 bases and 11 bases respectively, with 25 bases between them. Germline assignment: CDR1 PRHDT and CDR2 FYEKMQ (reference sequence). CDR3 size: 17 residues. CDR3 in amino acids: CASSVASSPGYDPPLHF. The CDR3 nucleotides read TGTGCCAGCAGCGTAGCCAGCAGTCCCGGGTACGATCCACCCCTCCACTTT.

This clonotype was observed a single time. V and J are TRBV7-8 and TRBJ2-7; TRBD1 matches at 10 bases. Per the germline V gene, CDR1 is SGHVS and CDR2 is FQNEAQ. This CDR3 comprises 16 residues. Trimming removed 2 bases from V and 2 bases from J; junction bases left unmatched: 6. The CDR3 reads CASSLPDRGLPYEQYF. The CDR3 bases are TGTGCCAGCAGCTTACCAGACAGGGGGCTTCCCTACGAGCAGTACTTC.

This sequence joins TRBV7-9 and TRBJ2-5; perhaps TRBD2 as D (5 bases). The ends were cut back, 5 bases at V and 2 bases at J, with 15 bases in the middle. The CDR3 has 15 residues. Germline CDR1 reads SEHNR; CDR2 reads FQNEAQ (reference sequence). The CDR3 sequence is CASSVLGVGQETQYF. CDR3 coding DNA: TGTGCCAGCAGCGTCCTCGGGGTAGGACAAGAGACCCAGTACTTC.

CDR3 sequence: CASSLAGELQFF. CDR3 DNA sequence: TGTGCCAGCAGCTTAGCGGGGGAGTTGCAGTTCTTC. V usage is TRBV7-8 and J usage is TRBJ2-1; D is tentatively TRBD1 or TRBD2 (5 bases each). V was shortened by 0 bases and J by 12 bases, with 9 bases between the two germline ends. The germline gives CDR1 SGHVS, CDR2 FQNEAQ. The CDR3 loop spans 12 amino acids.

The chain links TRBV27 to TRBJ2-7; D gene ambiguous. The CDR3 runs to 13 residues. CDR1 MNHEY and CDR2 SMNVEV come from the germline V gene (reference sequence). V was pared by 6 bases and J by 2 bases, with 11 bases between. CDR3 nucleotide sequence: TGTGCCAGCAGCCAGACTTTCACCTACGAGCAGTACTTC. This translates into CASSQTFTYEQYF.

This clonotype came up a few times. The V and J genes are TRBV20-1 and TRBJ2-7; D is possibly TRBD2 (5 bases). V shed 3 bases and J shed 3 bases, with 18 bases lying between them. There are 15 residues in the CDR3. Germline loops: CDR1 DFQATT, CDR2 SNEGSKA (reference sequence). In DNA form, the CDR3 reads TGCAGTGCTAGCTCCATCAGGACCGGGAACTACGAGCAGTACTTC. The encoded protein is CSASSIRTGNYEQYF.

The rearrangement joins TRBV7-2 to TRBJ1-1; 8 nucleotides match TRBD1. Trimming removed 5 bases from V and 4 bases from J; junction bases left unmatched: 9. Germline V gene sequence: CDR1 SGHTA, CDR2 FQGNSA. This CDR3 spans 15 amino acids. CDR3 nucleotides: TGTGCCAGCAGCCCAAACGGACAGGGAGGCACTGAAGCTTTCTTT. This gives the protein CASSPNGQGGTEAFF.

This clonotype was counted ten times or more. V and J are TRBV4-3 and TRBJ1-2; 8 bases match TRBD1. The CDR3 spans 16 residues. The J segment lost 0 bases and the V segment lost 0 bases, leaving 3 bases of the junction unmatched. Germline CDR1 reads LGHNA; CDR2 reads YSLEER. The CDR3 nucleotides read TGCGCCAGCAGCCAAGATACAGGGGGTTCTAACTATGGCTACACCTTC. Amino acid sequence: CASSQDTGGSNYGYTF.

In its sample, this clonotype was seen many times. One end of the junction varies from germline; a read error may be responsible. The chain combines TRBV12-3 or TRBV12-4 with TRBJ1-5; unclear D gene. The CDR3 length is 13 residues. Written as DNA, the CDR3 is TGTGCCAGCAGCTTAGGAAGCAATCAGCCCCAGCATTTT. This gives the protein CASSLGSNQPQHF.

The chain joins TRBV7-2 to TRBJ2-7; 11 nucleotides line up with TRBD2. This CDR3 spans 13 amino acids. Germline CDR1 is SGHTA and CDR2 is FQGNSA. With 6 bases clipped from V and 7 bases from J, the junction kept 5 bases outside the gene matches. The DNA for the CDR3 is TGTGCCAGCAGAATAGCGGGGGGGCCGGAGCAGTACTTC. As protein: CASRIAGGPEQYF.

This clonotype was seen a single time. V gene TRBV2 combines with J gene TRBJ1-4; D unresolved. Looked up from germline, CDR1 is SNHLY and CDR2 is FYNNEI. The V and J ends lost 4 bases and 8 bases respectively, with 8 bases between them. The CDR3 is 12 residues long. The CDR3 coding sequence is TGTGCCAGCAGTGTAGCGTGGGAAAAACTGTTTTTT. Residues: CASSVAWEKLFF.

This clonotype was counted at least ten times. Here the CDR3 reads CASRRTGTETQYF. CDR3 in DNA: TGCGCCAGCAGACGGACAGGGACAGAGACCCAGTACTTC. The chain uses TRBV5-1 and TRBJ2-5; 8 bases align to TRBD1. The CDR3 has 13 amino acids. Germline assignment: CDR1 SGHRS and CDR2 YFSETQ. V was clipped by 5 bases and J by 4 bases; unmatched bases: 4.

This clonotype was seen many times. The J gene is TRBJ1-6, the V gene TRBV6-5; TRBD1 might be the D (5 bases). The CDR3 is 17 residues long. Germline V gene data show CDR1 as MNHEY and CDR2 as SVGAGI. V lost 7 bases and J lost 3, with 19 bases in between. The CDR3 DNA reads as TGTGCCAGCACCCCCTCGAAGAGACAGCTCTATAATTCACCCCTCCACTTT. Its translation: CASTPSKRQLYNSPLHF.

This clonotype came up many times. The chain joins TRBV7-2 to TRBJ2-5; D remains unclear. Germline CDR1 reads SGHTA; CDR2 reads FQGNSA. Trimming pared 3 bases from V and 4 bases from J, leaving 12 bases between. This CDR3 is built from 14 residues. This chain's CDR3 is CASSFSAVSETQYF. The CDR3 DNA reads TGTGCCAGCAGCTTCTCAGCCGTTTCAGAGACCCAGTACTTC.

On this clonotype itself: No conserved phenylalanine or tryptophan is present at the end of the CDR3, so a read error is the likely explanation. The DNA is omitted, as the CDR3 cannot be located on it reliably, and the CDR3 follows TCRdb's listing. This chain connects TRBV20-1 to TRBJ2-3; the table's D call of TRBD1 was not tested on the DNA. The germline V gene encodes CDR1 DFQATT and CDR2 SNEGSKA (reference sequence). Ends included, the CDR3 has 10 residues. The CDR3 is CSARTRKDRV.

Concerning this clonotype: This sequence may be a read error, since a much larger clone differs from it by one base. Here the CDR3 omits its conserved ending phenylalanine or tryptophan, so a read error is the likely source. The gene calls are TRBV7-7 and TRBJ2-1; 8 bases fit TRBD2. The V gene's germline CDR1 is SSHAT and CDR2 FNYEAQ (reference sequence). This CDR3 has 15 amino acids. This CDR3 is CASSPTGGPYDEQFL. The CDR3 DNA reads TGTGCTAGCAGCCCTACGGGGGGGCCCTACGATGAGCAGTTCCTC.

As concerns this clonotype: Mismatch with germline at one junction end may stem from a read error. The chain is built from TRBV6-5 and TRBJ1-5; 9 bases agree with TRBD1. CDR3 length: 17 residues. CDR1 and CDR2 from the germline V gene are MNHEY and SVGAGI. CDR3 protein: CASSHSVTGGSNQPLHF. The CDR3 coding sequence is TGTGCCAGCAGTCACTCGGTAACAGGGGGCAGCAATCAGCCCCTGCATTTT.

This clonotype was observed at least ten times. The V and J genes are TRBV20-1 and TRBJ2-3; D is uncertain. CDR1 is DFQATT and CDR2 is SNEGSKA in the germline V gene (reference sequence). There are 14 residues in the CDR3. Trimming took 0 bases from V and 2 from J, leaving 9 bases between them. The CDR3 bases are TGCAGTGCTAGAGATAGGAAAAACACAGATACGCAGTATTTT. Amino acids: CSARDRKNTDTQYF.

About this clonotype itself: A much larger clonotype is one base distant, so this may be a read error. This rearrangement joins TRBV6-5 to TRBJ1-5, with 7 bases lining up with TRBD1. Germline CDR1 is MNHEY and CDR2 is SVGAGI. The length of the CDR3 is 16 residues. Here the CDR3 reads CASRSGTAYSNQPRHF. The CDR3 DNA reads TGTGCCAGCAGGTCCGGGACAGCCTATAGCAATCAGCCCCGGCATTTT.

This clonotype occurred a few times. The CDR3 loop reads CASSEGGVSEQYF. CDR3 bases: TGTGCCAGCAGCGAGGGTGGGGTTTCCGAGCAGTACTTC. The chain links TRBV7-9 to TRBJ2-7; the D gene is possibly TRBD2 (5 bases). CDR1 is SEHNR and CDR2 is FQNEAQ in the germline V gene (reference sequence). The CDR3 has 13 residues. The germline V and J ends were trimmed by 5 bases and 6 bases, with 14 bases remaining between them.

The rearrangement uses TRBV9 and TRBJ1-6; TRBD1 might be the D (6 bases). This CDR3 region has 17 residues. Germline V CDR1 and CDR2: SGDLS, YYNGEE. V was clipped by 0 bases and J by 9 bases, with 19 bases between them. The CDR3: CASSVGSSQGIGSPLHF. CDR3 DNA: TGTGCCAGCAGCGTAGGGTCATCACAGGGAATAGGTTCACCCCTCCACTTT.

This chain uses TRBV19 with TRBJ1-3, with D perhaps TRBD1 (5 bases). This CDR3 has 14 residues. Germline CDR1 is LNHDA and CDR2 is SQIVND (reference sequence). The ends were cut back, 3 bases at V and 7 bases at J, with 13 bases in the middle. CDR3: CASSISYRGNTIYF. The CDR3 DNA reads TGTGCCAGTAGTATCTCCTATCGGGGGAACACCATATATTTT.

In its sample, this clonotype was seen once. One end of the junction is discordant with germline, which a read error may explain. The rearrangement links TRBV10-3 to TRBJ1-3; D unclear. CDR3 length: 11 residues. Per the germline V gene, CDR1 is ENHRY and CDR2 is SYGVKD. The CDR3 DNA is TGTACCATCAGTGCCCTGAACACCATATATTTT. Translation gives CTISALNTIYF.

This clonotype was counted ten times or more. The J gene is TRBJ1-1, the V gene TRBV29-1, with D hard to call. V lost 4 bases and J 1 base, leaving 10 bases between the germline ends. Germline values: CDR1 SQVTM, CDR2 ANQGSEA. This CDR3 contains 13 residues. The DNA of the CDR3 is TGCAGCGTTGGTGATCGGCCGAACACTGAAGCTTTCTTT. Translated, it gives CSVGDRPNTEAFF.

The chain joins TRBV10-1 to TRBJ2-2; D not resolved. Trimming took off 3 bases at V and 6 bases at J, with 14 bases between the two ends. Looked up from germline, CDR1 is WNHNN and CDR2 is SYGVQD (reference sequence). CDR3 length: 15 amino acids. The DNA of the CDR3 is TGCGCCAGCAGTGATGTCGGCCCCTTCGCCGGGGAGCTGTTTTTT. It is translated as CASSDVGPFAGELFF.

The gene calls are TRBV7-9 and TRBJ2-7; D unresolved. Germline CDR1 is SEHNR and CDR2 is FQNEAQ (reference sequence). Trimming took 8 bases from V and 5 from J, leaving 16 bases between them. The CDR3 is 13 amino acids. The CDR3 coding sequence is TGTGCCAGCGGCCCCGACCACGTCCACGAGCAGTACTTC. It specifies CASGPDHVHEQYF.

The CDR3 region is CASSLAGRTGLYGYTF. Here the CDR3 DNA reads TGTGCCAGCAGCTTAGCTGGCAGGACAGGGCTGTATGGCTACACCTTC. This chain uses TRBV7-9 with TRBJ1-2; the match to TRBD1 covers 8 bases. CDR3 length: 16 amino acids. V gave up 0 bases and J gave up 5 bases; unmatched junction bases: 8. Germline lookup yields CDR1 SEHNR and CDR2 FQNEAQ (reference sequence).

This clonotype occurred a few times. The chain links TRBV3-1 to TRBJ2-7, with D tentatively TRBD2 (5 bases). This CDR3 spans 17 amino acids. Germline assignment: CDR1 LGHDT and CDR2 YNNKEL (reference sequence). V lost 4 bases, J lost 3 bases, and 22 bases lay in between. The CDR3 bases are TGTGCCAGCAGCCGCGGACCGGGATCCCCGGGGTTCTACGAGCAGTACTTC. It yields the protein CASSRGPGSPGFYEQYF.